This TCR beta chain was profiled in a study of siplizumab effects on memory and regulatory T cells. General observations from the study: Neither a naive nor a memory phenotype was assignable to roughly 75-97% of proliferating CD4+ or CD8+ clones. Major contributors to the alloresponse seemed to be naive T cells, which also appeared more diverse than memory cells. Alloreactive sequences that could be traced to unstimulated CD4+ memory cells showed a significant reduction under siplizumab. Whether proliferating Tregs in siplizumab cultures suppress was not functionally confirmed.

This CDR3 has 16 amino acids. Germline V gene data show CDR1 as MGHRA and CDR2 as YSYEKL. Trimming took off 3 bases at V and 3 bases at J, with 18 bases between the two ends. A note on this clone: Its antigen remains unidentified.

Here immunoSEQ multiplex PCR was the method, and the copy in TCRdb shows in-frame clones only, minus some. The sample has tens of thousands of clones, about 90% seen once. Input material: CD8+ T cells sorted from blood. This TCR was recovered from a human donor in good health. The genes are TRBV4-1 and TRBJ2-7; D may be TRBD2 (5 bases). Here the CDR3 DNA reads TGCGCCAGCAGCCATGCAGTCGCGGCCCGGGACTACGAGCAGTACTTC. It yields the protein CASSHAVAARDYEQYF.